The following is a TCR beta chain sequence with its context. Its antigen is unidentified. Every subset had its genomic DNA shared out evenly among several immunoSEQ plates. For sorted subsets, about 190 ng DNA per replicate equaled 30,000 or so T cell genomes. The protocol was immunoSEQ multiplex PCR, while the TCRdb copy is restricted to in-frame clones and leaves out a portion. The sample has roughly 1.5 million clones; around 98% are singletons. The sample belongs to a study of shared clonotypes between healthy human individuals. Study observations and caveats: Non-shared clonotypes had lower generation probabilities than clonotypes shared by all four sorted-subset donors.

This receptor was taken from a man aged 25 to 40 in good health. Sequencing used naive CD4+ T cells sorted from blood. Sample subset: CD45RA+ positively selected.

The CDR3 sequence: CASSLALSEYNEQFF. The CDR3 DNA reads TGTGCCAGCAGCTTAGCGCTATCCGAGTACAATGAGCAGTTCTTC. The J gene is TRBJ2-1, the V gene TRBV7-2; D not certain. The CDR3 has 15 residues. Germline V CDR1 and CDR2: SGHTA, FQGNSA. V lost 0 bases and J 4 bases, leaving 10 bases between the germline ends.